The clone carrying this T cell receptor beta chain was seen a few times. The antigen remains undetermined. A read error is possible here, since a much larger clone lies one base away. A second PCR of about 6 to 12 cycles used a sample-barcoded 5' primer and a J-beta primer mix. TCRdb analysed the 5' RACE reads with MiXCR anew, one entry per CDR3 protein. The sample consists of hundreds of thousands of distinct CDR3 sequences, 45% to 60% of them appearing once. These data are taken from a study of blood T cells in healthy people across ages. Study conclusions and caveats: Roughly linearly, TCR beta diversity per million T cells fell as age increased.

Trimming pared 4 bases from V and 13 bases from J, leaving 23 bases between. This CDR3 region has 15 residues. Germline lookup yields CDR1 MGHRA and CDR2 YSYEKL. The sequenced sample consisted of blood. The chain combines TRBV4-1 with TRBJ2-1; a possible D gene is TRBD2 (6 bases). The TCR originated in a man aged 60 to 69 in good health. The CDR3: CASSPKRVGRETQFF. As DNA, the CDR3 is TGCGCCAGCAGCCCAAAGAGGGTCGGGAGAGAGACCCAGTTCTTC.